This T cell receptor beta chain is from a study of human T cells and chemical hapten exposure. TCRdb re-analysed the RACE reads in MiXCR, keeping a single row per CDR3 protein. The table has roughly 74,000 distinct CDR3 sequences, 32% seen once; the top ten hold 7.5% to 10%. As to time point: patch test 1, 2 weeks after DPC sensitization. Treatment in this sample: therapeutic diphenylcyclopropenone sensitization with weekly scalp DPC. CDR3 size: 15 residues. Trimming removed 5 bases at V and 0 bases at J, with 14 bases between. The germline gives CDR1 MDHEN, CDR2 SYDVKM. The receptor was isolated from a man aged 35-49 years with alopecia areata. Some clones in this sample may be carry-over from other donors' samples. The chain combines TRBV28 with TRBJ2-7; D uncertain. Sequenced material: whole blood, taken in connection with sensitization to the hapten diphenylcyclopropenone (DPC). The CDR3 DNA follows: TGTGCCAGCAGTCCTCTGGCGCCACACTCCTACGAGCAGTACTTC. Translation gives CASSPLAPHSYEQYF.